What follows are 18 T cell receptor beta chains derived from one specimen sequenced in a study of breast tumors, draining lymph nodes, adjacent tissues. Using its own MiXCR run on the multiplex PCR reads, TCRdb lists one record per CDR3 protein. Of under 110,000 distinct CDR3 sequences in the sample, roughly 29% were seen once. Breast cancer patients provided tissue from their axillary draining lymph nodes. The sample taken for sequencing was axillary lymph node tissue. These receptors were obtained from a female donor with breast cancer. Some clones in this sample may be carry-over from other donors' samples.

This clonotype came up many times. This chain links TRBV5-8 with TRBJ2-1; unclear D gene. CDR3 size: 15 residues. CDR1 is SGHTS, CDR2 YDEGEE, per germline. V lost 0 bases to trimming and J lost 0 bases, with 7 bases between them. The CDR3 region has the DNA TGTGCCAGCAGCTTGGGGTGGAGCTCCTACAATGAGCAGTTCTTC. Translating gives CASSLGWSSYNEQFF. The entire variable domain, with the rest obtained from reference TRBV5-8 and TRBJ2-1, is as follows: EAGVTQSPTHLIKTRGQQATLRCSPISGHTSVYWYQQALGLGLQFLLWYDEGEERNRGNFPPRFSGRQFPNYSSELNVNALELEDSALYLCASSLGWSSYNEQFFGPGTRLTVL.

In its sample, this clonotype was seen many times. This chain uses TRBV10-3 with TRBJ1-5; D possibly corresponds to TRBD1 (5 bases). Germline V gene sequence: CDR1 ENHRY, CDR2 SYGVKD. Trimming left V 0 bases short and J 6 bases short, with 12 bases between. The CDR3 length is 15 residues. CDR3 in DNA: TGTGCCATCAGTGAGTCGGGGGGATCGTCTCAGCCCCAGCATTTT. Translating it yields CAISESGGSSQPQHF.

This chain joins TRBV9 and TRBJ2-3; 9 nucleotides line up with TRBD2. V dropped 1 base and J dropped 0; count of bases not matched to a gene: 0. The CDR3 loop spans 15 amino acids. Germline lookup yields CDR1 SGDLS and CDR2 YYNGEE. CDR3 sequence: CASSVLAGSTDTQYF. CDR3 nucleotide sequence: TGTGCCAGCAGCGTACTAGCGGGGAGCACAGATACGCAGTATTTT. Based on the CDR3 plus reference TRBV9 and TRBJ2-3, the full variable domain is DSGVTQTPKHLITATGQRVTLRCSPRSGDLSVYWYQQSLDQGLQFLIQYYNGEERAKGNILERFSAQQFPDLHSELNLSSLELGDSALYFCASSVLAGSTDTQYFGPGTRLTVL.

This clonotype was seen ten or more times. The chain recombines TRBV27 with TRBJ1-2, with no clear D. Germline V CDR1 and CDR2: MNHEY, SMNVEV (reference sequence). This CDR3 has 13 amino acids. V was pared by 5 bases and J by 4 bases, with 11 bases between. This CDR3 reads CASSEKGGYGYTF. The CDR3 DNA sequence: TGTGCCAGCAGTGAGAAGGGAGGCTATGGCTACACCTTC.

The chain employs TRBV2 and TRBJ1-6; TRBD1 aligns across 11 bases. Losses at the gene ends were 9 bases for V and 3 bases for J; bases not matched to a gene: 7. The CDR3 runs 16 residues. Germline V lookup: CDR1 SNHLY, CDR2 FYNNEI. The CDR3 spells CARSVGTGGYNSPLHF. The DNA of the CDR3 is TGTGCCAGGTCTGTGGGGACAGGGGGCTATAATTCACCCCTCCACTTT.

This CDR3 is CASSLLGPTPGRGYTF. The CDR3 DNA sequence: TGTGCCAGCAGTCTCCTCGGACCTACACCCGGGCGGGGCTACACCTTC. V is TRBV28 and J is TRBJ1-2; D is undetermined. Germline CDR1 reads MDHEN; CDR2 reads SYDVKM. This CDR3 spans 16 amino acids. Between the trimmed V and J ends, which lost 5 bases and 8 bases, there was a span of 24 bases.

This clonotype was seen at least ten times. The rearrangement uses TRBV5-1 and TRBJ2-2, with D hard to call. Germline CDR1 SGHRS, CDR2 YFSETQ. The V end was cut by 4 bases, the J end by 2 bases, with 9 bases between. This CDR3 comprises 14 residues. CDR3 in DNA: TGCGCCAGCAGCCCTGTGGTTAACACCGGGGAGCTGTTTTTT. It is translated as CASSPVVNTGELFF.

This clonotype was found many times. The CDR3 DNA follows: TGTGCCAGCAGCTTAGTGGCTAGGCCCCCGAACACCGGGGAGCTGTTTTTT. The encoded protein is CASSLVARPPNTGELFF. The V gene is TRBV13, the J gene TRBJ2-2; no reliable D call. The CDR3 length is 17 residues. With 1 base removed from V and 0 bases from J, the gap between germline ends came to 12 bases. Germline V gives CDR1 PRHDT, CDR2 FYEKMQ (reference sequence). The full variable domain, rest sourced from reference TRBV13 and TRBJ2-2, is AAGVIQSPRHLIKEKRETATLKCYPIPRHDTVYWYQQGPGQDPQFLISFYEKMQSDKGSIPDRFSAQQFSDYHSELNMSSLELGDSALYFCASSLVARPPNTGELFFGEGSRLTVL.

This clonotype was recorded many times. The chain employs TRBV12-3 or TRBV12-4 and TRBJ2-7; 11 nucleotides align to TRBD1. Trimming at V came to 6 bases and at J to 6 bases, leaving 7 bases not matched to a gene. This CDR3 is built from 14 residues. The CDR3 bases are TGTGCCAGCAGCTTCCGGGACAGGGGGGCCGAGCAGTACTTC. As protein: CASSFRDRGAEQYF.

V and J are TRBV29-1 and TRBJ2-6; a possible D gene is TRBD2 (5 bases). This CDR3 is built from 13 residues. Germline CDR1 is SQVTM and CDR2 is ANQGSEA. With 5 bases removed from V and 4 bases from J, the gap between germline ends came to 9 bases. CDR3 sequence (DNA): TGCAGCGTTTTGGCTAGCGGGGCCAACGTCCTGACTTTC. It translates to CSVLASGANVLTF. Full variable domain (missing parts from reference TRBV29-1 and TRBJ2-6): SAVISQKPSRDICQRGTSLTIQCQVDSQVTMMFWYRQQPGQSLTLIATANQGSEATYESGFVIDKFPISRPNLTFSTLTVSNMSPEDSSIYLCSVLASGANVLTFGAGSRLTVL.

In this sample, this clonotype turned up many times. The chain has TRBV2 and TRBJ2-3; D is possibly TRBD1 (6 bases). Trimming removed 9 bases from V and 2 bases from J, with 15 bases in between. This CDR3 spans 14 amino acids. Germline V gene data show CDR1 as SNHLY and CDR2 as FYNNEI. The CDR3 sequence is CARREGTTTDTQYF. The CDR3 bases are TGTGCCAGAAGAGAGGGGACAACCACAGATACGCAGTATTTT. The whole variable domain, filled in from reference TRBV2 and TRBJ2-3, reads EPEVTQTPSHQVTQMGQEVILRCVPISNHLYFYWYRQILGQKVEFLVSFYNNEISEKSEIFDDQFSVERPDGSNFTLKIRSTKLEDSAMYFCARREGTTTDTQYFGPGTRLTVL.

This clonotype was counted many times. The chain joins TRBV18 to TRBJ1-5, with 7 bases matching TRBD1. Germline V CDR1 and CDR2: KGHSH, LQKENI. There are 15 residues in the CDR3. The trim removed 0 bases at V and 3 bases at J, leaving 2 bases unmatched. The CDR3 protein is CASSPPGTVNQPQHF. DNA for the CDR3: TGTGCCAGCTCACCACCCGGGACAGTCAATCAGCCCCAGCATTTT.

At least ten counts were recorded for this clonotype. The chain couples TRBV19 to TRBJ1-2; 7 bases match TRBD1. There are 17 residues in the CDR3. Germline trimming cut 6 bases from V and 5 bases from J; bases unmatched to any gene: 18. CDR1 is LNHDA, CDR2 SQIVND, per germline (reference sequence). DNA of the CDR3: TGTGCCAGTAGCGAACCGGGACAGACGATGAATTGGTATGGCTACACCTTC. Translating gives CASSEPGQTMNWYGYTF. Using reference TRBV19 and TRBJ1-2 for the parts outside the CDR3, the full variable domain is DGGITQSPKYLFRKEGQNVTLSCEQNLNHDAMYWYRQDPGQGLRLIYYSQIVNDFQKGDIAEGYSVSREKKESFPLTVTSAQKNPTAFYLCASSEPGQTMNWYGYTFGSGTRLTVV.

This clonotype was seen at least ten times. The V and J genes are TRBV5-1 and TRBJ2-4; 7 positions agree with TRBD2. V dropped 2 bases and J dropped 4; count of bases not matched to a gene: 9. The CDR3 runs 16 residues. CDR1 and CDR2 from the germline V gene are SGHRS and YFSETQ. The CDR3 sequence is CASSFGAGATKNIQYF. The CDR3 coding sequence is TGCGCCAGCAGCTTTGGGGCGGGAGCAACAAAAAACATTCAGTACTTC.

About this clonotype: Possible read error: a much larger clone is one base away. The chain has TRBV5-5 and TRBJ1-3; D ambiguous. Germline lookup yields CDR1 SGHKS and CDR2 YYEKEE (reference sequence). V lost 2 bases and J 4 bases, leaving 16 bases between the germline ends. The CDR3 has 16 amino acids. CDR3 DNA: TGTGCCAGCAGCTTAGTAACCTCCGTGCCCGGAAACACCATATATTTT. It yields the protein CASSLVTSVPGNTIYF.

The chain recombines TRBV28 with TRBJ2-1; 9 bases map to TRBD2. V trimming: 2 bases; J trimming: 4 bases; junction bases outside the gene matches: 3. Germline CDR1 and CDR2: MDHEN and SYDVKM. There are 15 residues in the CDR3. CDR3 sequence reads: CASSLSAGGYNEQFF. Here the CDR3 DNA reads TGTGCCAGCAGTTTAAGCGCGGGAGGGTACAATGAGCAGTTCTTC.

This clonotype was detected many times. The V and J genes are TRBV4-1 and TRBJ1-3; D might be TRBD1 (5 bases). V gave up 4 bases and J gave up 0 bases, with 13 bases separating them. Per germline, CDR1 MGHRA and CDR2 YSYEKL. CDR3 size: 16 residues. CDR3 region: CASSRGPTGSGNTIYF. The DNA of the CDR3 is TGCGCCAGCAGCCGGGGCCCAACAGGCTCTGGAAACACCATATATTTT.

This clonotype was counted ten times or more. The rearrangement links TRBV19 to TRBJ1-3; D gene unclear. This CDR3 has 11 amino acids. Looked up from germline, CDR1 is LNHDA and CDR2 is SQIVND (reference sequence). Trimming cost V 11 bases and J 0 bases, with 5 bases left between them. This CDR3 reads CAVGSGNTIYF. Here the CDR3 DNA reads TGTGCCGTCGGCTCTGGAAACACCATATATTTT.